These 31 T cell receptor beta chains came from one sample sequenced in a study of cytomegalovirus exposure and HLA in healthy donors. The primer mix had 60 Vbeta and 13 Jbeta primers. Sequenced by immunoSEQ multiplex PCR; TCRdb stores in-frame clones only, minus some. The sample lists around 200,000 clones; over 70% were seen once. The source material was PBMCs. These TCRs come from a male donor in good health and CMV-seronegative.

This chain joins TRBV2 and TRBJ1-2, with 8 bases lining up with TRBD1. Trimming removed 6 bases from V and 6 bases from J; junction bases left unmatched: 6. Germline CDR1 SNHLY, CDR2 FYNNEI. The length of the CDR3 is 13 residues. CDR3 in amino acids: CASRRQGIDGYTF. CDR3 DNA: TGTGCCAGCAGGAGACAGGGGATAGATGGCTACACCTTC.

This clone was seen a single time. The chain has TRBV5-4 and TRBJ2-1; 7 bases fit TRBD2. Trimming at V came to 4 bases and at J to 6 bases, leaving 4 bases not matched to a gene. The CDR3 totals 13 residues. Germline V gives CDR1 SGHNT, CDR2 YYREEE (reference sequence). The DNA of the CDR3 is TGTGCCAGCAGCCCAGGGACTACCAATGAGCAGTTCTTC. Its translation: CASSPGTTNEQFF.

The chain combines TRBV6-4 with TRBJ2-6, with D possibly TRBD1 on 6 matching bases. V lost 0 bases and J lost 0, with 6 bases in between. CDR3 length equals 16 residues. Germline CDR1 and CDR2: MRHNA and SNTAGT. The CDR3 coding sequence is TGTGCCAGCAGTGACTCGGACAGCTCTGGGGCCAACGTCCTGACTTTC. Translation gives CASSDSDSSGANVLTF.

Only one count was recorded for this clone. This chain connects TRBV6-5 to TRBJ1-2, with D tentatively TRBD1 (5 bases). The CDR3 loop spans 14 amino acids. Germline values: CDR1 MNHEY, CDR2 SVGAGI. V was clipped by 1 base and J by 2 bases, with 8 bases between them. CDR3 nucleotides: TGTGCCAGCAGTTACTTCGGACAAAACTATGGCTACACCTTC. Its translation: CASSYFGQNYGYTF.

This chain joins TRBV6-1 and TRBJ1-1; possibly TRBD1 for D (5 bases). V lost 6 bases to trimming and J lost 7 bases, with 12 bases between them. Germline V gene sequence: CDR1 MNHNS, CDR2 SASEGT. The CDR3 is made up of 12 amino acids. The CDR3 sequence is CASRAGQLEAFF. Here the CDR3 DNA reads TGTGCCAGCAGGGCGGGGCAGCTTGAAGCTTTCTTT.

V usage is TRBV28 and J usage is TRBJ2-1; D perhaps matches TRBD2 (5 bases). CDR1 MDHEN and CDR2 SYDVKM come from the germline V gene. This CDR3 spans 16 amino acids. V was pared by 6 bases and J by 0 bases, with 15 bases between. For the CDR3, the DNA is TGTGCCAGCAGGGATCAGCGGATCCTCTCCTACAATGAGCAGTTCTTC. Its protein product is CASRDQRILSYNEQFF.

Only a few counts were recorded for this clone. CDR3 DNA sequence: TGTGCCAGCAGCTTGGGGGACAGGGACTATGGCTACACCTTC. Translating it yields CASSLGDRDYGYTF. This chain uses TRBV5-4 with TRBJ1-2; 9 nucleotides line up with TRBD1. CDR3 length equals 14 residues. Germline trimming cut 0 bases from V and 3 bases from J; bases unmatched to any gene: 0. The germline CDR1 and CDR2 sequences are SGHNT and YYREEE (reference sequence).

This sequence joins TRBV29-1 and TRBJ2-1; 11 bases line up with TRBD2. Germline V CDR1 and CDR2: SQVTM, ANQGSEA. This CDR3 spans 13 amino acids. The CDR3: CTTGTSGYNEQFF. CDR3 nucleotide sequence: TGCACCACAGGGACTAGCGGTTACAATGAGCAGTTCTTC.

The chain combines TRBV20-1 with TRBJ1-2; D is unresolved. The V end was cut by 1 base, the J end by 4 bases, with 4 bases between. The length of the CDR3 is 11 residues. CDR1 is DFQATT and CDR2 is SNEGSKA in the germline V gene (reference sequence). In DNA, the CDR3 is TGCAGTGCTAGAGCCAGCTATGGCTACACCTTC. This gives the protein CSARASYGYTF.

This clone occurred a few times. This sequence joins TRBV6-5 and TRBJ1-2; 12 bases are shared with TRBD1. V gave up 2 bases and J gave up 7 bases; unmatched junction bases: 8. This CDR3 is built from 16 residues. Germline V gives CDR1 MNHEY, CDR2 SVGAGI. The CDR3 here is CASSYTTGTGGSGYTF. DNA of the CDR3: TGTGCCAGCAGTTACACAACCGGGACAGGGGGCTCTGGCTACACCTTC.

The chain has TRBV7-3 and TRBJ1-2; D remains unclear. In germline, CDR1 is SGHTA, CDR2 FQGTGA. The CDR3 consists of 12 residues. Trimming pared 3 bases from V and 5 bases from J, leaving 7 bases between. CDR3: CASSLGEYGYTF. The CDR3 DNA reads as TGTGCCAGCAGCTTGGGAGAATATGGCTACACCTTC.

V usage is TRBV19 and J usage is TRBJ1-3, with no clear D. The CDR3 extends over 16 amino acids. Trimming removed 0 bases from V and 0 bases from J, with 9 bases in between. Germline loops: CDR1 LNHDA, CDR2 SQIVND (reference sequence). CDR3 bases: TGTGCCAGTAGTATAGACCTTTTCGGCTCTGGAAACACCATATATTTT. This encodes CASSIDLFGSGNTIYF.

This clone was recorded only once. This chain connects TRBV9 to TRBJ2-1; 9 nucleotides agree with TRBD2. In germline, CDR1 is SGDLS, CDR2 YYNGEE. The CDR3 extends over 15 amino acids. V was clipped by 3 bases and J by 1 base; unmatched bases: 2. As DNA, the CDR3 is TGTGCCAGCAGCGGACTAGCGGTTTCCTACAATGAGCAGTTCTTC. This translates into CASSGLAVSYNEQFF.

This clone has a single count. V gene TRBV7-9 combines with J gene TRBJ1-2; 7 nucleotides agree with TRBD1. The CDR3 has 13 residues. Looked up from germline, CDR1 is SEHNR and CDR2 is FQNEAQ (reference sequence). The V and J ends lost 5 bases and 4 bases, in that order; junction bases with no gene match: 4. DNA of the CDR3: TGTGCCAGCAGCGTAGGGGGCGCCTATGGCTACACCTTC. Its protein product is CASSVGGAYGYTF.

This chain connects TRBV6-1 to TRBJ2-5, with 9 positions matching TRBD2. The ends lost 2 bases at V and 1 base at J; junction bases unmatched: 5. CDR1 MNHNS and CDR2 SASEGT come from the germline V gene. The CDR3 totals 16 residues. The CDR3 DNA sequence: TGTGCCAGCAGTGAACGGAGCGGGGGGACCCAAGAGACCCAGTACTTC. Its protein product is CASSERSGGTQETQYF.

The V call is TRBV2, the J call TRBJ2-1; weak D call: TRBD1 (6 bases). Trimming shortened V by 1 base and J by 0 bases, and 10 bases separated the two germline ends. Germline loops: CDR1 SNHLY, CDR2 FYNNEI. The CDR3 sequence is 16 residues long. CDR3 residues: CASSEEGVSSYNEQFF. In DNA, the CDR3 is TGTGCCAGCAGTGAAGAGGGGGTTAGCTCCTACAATGAGCAGTTCTTC.

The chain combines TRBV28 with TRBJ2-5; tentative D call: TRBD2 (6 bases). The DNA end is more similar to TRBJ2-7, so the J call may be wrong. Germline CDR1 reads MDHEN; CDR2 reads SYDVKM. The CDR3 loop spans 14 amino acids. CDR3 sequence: CASSSLGRGVEQYF. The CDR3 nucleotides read TGTGCCAGCAGTTCACTAGGGCGCGGGGTCGAGCAGTACTTC.

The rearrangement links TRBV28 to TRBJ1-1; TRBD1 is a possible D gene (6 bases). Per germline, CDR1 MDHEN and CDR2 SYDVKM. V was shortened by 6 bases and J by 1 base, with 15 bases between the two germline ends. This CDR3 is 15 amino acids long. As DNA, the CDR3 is TGTGCCAGCAGAATCCCCCAGGGGCCGAACACTGAAGCTTTCTTT. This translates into CASRIPQGPNTEAFF.

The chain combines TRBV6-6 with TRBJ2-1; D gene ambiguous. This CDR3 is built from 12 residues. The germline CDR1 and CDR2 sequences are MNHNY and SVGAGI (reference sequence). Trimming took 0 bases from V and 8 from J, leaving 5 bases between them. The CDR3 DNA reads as TGTGCCAGCAGTTACTCTATCGATGAGCAGTTCTTC. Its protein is CASSYSIDEQFF.

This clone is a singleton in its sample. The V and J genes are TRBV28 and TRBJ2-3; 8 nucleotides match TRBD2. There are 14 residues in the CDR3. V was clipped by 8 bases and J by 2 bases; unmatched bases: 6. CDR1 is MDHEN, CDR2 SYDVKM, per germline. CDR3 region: CASVSGGDTDTQYF. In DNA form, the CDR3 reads TGTGCCAGCGTCAGCGGGGGCGACACAGATACGCAGTATTTT. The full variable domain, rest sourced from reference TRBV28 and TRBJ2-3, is DVKVTQSSRYLVKRTGEKVFLECVQDMDHENMFWYRQDPGLGLRLIYFSYDVKMKEKGDIPEGYSVSREKKERFSLILESASTNQTSMYLCASVSGGDTDTQYFGPGTRLTVL.

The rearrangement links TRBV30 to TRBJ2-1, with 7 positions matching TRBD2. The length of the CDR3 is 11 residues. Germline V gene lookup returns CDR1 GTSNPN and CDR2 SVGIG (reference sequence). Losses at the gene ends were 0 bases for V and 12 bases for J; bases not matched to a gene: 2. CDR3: CAWSVLAMQFF. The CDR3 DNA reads TGTGCCTGGAGTGTACTAGCGATGCAGTTCTTC.

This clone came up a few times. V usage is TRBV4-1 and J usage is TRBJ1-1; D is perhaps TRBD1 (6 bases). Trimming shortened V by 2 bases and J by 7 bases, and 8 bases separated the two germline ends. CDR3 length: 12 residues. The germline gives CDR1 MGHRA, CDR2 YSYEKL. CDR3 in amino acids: CASSQRGNEAFF. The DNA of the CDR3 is TGCGCCAGCAGCCAAAGGGGGAATGAAGCTTTCTTT.

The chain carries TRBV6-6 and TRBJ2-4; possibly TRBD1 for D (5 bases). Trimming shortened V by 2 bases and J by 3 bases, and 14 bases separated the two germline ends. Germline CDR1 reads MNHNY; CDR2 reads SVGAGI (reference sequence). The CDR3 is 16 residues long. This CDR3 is CASSYLAGKGKNIQYF. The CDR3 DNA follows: TGTGCCAGCAGTTACCTGGCAGGGAAAGGCAAAAACATTCAGTACTTC.

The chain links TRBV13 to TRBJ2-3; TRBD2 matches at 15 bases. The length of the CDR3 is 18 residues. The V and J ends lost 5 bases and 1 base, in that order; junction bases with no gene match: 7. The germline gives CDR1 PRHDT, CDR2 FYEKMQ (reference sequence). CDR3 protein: CASSPSGLAGGGTDTQYF. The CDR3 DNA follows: TGTGCCAGCAGCCCCTCCGGACTAGCGGGAGGGGGCACAGATACGCAGTATTTT.

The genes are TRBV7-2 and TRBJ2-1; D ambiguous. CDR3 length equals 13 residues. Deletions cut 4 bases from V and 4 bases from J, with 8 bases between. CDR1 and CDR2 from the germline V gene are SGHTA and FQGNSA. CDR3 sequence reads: CASSSLRYNEQFF. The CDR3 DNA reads TGTGCCAGCAGCTCGCTACGTTACAATGAGCAGTTCTTC. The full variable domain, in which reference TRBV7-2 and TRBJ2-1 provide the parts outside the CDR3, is GAGVSQSPSNKVTEKGKDVELRCDPISGHTALYWYRQSLGQGLEFLIYFQGNSAPDKSGLPSDRFSAERTGGSVSTLTIQRTQQEDSAVYLCASSSLRYNEQFFGPGTRLTVL.

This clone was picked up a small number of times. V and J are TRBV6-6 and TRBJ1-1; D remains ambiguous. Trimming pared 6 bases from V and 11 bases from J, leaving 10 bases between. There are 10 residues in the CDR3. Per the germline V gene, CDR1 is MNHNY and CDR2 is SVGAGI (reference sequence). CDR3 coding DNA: TGTGCCAGCAGATCAGGTCGGGCTTTCTTT. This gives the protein CASRSGRAFF.

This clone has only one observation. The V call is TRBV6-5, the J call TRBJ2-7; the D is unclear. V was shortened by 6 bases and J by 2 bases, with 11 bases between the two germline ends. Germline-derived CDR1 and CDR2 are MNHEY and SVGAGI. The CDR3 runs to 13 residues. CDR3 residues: CASSPDMAYEQYF. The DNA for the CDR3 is TGTGCCAGCAGCCCTGACATGGCCTACGAGCAGTACTTC.

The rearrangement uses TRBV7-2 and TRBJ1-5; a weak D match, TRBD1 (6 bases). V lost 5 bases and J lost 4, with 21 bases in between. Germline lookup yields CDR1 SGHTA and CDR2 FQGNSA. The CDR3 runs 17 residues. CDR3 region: CASSQRPGTTLNQPQHF. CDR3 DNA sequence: TGTGCCAGCAGCCAGAGACCCGGGACAACCCTAAATCAGCCCCAGCATTTT.

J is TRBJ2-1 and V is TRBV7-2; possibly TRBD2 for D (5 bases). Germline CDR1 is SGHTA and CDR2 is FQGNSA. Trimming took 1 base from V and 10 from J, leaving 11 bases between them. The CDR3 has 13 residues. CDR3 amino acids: CASSLVREIEQFF. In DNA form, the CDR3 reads TGTGCCAGCAGCTTAGTCCGGGAAATAGAGCAGTTCTTC.

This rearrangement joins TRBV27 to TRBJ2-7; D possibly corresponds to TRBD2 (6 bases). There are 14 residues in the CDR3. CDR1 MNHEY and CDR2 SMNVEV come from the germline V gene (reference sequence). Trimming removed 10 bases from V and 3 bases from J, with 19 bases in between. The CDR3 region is CATWAGGGIYEQYF. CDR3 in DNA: TGTGCCACCTGGGCCGGGGGTGGGATCTACGAGCAGTACTTC.

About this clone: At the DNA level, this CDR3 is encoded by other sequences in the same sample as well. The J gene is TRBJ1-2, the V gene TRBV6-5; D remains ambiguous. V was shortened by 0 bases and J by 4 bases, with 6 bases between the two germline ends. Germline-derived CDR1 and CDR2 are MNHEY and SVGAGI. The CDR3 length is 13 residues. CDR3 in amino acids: CASSYSAGYGYTF. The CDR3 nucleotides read TGTGCCAGCAGTTACTCGGCGGGCTATGGCTACACCTTC.